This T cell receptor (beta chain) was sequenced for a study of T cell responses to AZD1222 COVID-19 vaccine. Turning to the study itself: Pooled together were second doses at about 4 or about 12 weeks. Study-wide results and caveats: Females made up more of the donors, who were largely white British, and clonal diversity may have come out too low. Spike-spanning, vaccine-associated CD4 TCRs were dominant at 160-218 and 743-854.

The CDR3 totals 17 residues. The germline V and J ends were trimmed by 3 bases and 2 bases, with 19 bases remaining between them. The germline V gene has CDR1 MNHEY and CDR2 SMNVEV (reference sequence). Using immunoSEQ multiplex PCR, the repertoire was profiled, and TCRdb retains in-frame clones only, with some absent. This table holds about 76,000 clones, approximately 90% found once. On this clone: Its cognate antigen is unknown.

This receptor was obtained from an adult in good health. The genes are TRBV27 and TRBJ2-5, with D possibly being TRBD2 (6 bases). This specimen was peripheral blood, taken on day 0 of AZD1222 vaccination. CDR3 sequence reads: CASSLSVALALQETQYF. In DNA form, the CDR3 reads TGTGCCAGCAGTTTGTCCGTAGCGCTAGCGCTGCAAGAGACCCAGTACTTC.